This T cell receptor (beta chain) was retrieved from a study of T cells in Graves' hyperthyroidism and ophthalmopathy. Germline values: CDR1 MNHEY, CDR2 SMNVEV (reference sequence). V was cut by 6 bases and J by 2 bases, with 14 bases left in between. This CDR3 region has 14 residues. Regions amplified from RNA transcripts were the TCR beta CDR3 regions. The HTBI primer set drove a first-round RT-PCR of the TCR CDR3. TCRdb reanalysed the multiplex PCR reads using MiXCR and keeps one entry per CDR3 protein. The sample includes 470,000 or so distinct CDR3 sequences, around 21% of them seen just once. Study conclusions and caveats: A model using 13 V-J features told ophthalmopathy apart from stable hyperthyroidism.

Notes on this clonotype: Antigen unknown.

Any patient presenting with uncontrolled infection, other autoimmune disease, pregnancy or lactation was left out. Diagnoses rested on clinical symptoms, serum thyroxine and TRAb, thyroid ultrasound and orbital computed tomography. The PBMCs were taken from about 9.7 ml of fresh peripheral blood. The genes are TRBV27 and TRBJ2-7, with D tentatively TRBD1 or TRBD2 (5 bases each). The sequenced sample consisted of blood. This TCR was recovered from a young man with Graves' hyperthyroidism. CDR3 amino acids: CASRTTGTAYEQYF. CDR3 sequence (DNA): TGTGCCAGCAGGACAACCGGGACCGCCTACGAGCAGTACTTC.